This T cell receptor beta chain was recovered during a study of T-cell reconstitution after alpha-beta-depleted transplantation in children. Unique molecular identifiers were incorporated when the TCRbeta library was constructed. TCRdb fed the PCR reads into MiXCR, producing one record per CDR3 protein. The sample has approximately 490,000 distinct CDR3 sequences; approximately 10% are singletons. General observations from the study: Several hundred expanded graft clones reportedly gave rise to the alpha-beta T cells present about two months after transplant. T-cell numbers and diversity, one year after transplant, stemmed largely from T cells that were newly produced. Where some patients showed high TCRbeta diversity at day 60, it came from recipient T cells and thymic progenitors that had survived.

There are many counts of this clonotype. Its antigen remains unknown. The TCR originated in a child aged 2 to 9 with inherited bone marrow failure, due to receive a stem cell transplant. The source was PBMCs, collected before TCRalphabeta/CD19-depleted stem cell transplant.

The CDR3 DNA is TGCAGTGCTAGAGATCCCTTGGAAGGCACAGATACGCAGTATTTT. Translating it yields CSARDPLEGTDTQYF. The genes are TRBV20-1 and TRBJ2-3; no firm D call. The germline V gene has CDR1 DFQATT and CDR2 SNEGSKA (reference sequence). The germline V and J ends were trimmed by 0 bases and 1 base, with 11 bases remaining between them. CDR3 size: 15 residues.